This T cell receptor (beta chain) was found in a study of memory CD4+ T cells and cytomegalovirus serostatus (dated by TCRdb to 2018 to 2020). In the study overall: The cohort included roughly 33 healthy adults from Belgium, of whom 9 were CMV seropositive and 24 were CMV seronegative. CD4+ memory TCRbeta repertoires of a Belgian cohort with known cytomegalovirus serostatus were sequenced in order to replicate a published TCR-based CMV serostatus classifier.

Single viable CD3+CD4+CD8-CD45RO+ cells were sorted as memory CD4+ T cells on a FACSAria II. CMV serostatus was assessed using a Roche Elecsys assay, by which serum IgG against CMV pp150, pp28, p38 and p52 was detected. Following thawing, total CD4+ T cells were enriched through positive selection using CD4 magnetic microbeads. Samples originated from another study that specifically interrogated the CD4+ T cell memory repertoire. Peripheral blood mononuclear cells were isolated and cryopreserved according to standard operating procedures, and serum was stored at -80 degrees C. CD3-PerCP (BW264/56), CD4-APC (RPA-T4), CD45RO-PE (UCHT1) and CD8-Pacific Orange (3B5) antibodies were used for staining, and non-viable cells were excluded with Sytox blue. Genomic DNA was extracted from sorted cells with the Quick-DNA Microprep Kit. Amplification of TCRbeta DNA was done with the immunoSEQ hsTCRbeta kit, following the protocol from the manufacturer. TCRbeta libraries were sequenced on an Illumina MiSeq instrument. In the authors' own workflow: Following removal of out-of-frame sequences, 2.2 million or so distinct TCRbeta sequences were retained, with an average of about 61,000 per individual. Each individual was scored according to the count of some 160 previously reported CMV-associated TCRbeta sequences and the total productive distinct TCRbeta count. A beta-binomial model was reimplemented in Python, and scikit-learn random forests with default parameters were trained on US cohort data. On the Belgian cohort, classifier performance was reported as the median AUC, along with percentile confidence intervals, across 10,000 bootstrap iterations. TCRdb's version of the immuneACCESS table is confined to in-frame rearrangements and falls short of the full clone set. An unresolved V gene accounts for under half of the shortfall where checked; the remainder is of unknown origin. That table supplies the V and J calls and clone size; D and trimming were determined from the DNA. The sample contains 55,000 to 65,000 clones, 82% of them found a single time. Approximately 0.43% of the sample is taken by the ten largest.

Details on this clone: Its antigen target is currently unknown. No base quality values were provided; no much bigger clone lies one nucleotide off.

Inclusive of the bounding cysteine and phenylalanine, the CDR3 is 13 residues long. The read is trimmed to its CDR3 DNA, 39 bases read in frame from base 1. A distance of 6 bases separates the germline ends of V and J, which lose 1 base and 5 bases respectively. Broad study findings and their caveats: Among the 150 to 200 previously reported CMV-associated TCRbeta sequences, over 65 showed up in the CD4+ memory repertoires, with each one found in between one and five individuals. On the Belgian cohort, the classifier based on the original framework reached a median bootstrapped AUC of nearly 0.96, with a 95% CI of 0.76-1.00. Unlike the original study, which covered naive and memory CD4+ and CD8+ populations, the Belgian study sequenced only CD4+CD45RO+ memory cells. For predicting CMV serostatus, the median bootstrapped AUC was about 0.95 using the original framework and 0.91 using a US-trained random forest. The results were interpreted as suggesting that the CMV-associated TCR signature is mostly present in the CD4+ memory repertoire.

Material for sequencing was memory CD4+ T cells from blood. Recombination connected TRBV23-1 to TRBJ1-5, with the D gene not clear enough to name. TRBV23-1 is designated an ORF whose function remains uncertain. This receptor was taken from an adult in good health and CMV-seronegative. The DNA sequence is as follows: TGCGCCAGCAGTCAATGGCGGGATCAGCCCCAGCATTTT. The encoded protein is CASSQWRDQPQHF.